This T cell receptor (beta chain) came from a study of blood T cell repertoires in COVID-19. The germline V gene has CDR1 SGHTA and CDR2 FQGNSA. The CDR3 is 15 amino acids. Trimming shortened V by 3 bases and J by 1 base, and 12 bases separated the two germline ends. The data were produced by immunoSEQ multiplex PCR, yet TCRdb's version contains in-frame clones alone and is incomplete. Among a few hundred thousand clones listed, about 89% were seen once. The sample comprised peripheral blood. The sequence was obtained from a man aged 35 to 55 with acute or convalescent COVID-19. The rearrangement links TRBV7-2 to TRBJ1-1; D remains unclear. CDR3 coding DNA: TGTGCCAGCAGCTTGAGGAGGGCGACGAACACTGAAGCTTTCTTT. Residues: CASSLRRATNTEAFF.